Presented here are 24 T cell receptor beta chains from one specimen sequenced in a study of a mutant IDH1 vaccine in newly diagnosed glioma. No antigens are known for them. Time point in this sample: week 35, safety follow-up. Vaccine doses each comprised 300 ug of mutant IDH1 20-mer peptide, with topical imiquimod. Assay used: immunoSEQ multiplex PCR; TCRdb lists only in-frame clones, some missing. The table shows about 32,000 clones, with roughly 80% occurring only once. Here the sequenced sample was PBMCs, taken from a glioma patient whose treatment included an IDH1 peptide vaccine. The source is a woman in her late teens or twenties with glioma.

The rearrangement links TRBV11-2 to TRBJ2-2; D gene uncertain. This CDR3 is built from 16 residues. CDR1 is SGHAT, CDR2 FQNNGV, per germline. The ends were cut back, 3 bases at V and 7 bases at J, with 18 bases in the middle. The CDR3 protein is CASSFFVSGAGGELFF. The CDR3 DNA follows: TGTGCCAGCAGCTTTTTTGTCTCAGGTGCTGGCGGGGAGCTGTTTTTT.

This clone was counted a few times. CDR3 protein: CASSYGSLSSGNTIYF. For the CDR3, the DNA is TGTGCCAGCAGTTACGGGAGCCTCAGCTCTGGAAACACCATATATTTT. This chain links TRBV6-6 with TRBJ1-3; D remains unclear. The CDR3 length is 16 residues. Germline loops: CDR1 MNHNY, CDR2 SVGAGI (reference sequence). With 2 bases removed from V and 0 bases from J, the gap between germline ends came to 11 bases.

This rearrangement joins TRBV25-1 to TRBJ2-1; weak D call: TRBD2 (6 bases). Germline lookup yields CDR1 MGHDK and CDR2 SYGVNS. The CDR3 length is 14 residues. V was cut by 5 bases and J by 9 bases, with 17 bases left in between. CDR3 sequence reads: CASSSDSSGGEQFF. CDR3 DNA: TGTGCCAGCAGTTCCGACTCCTCCGGGGGTGAGCAGTTCTTC.

The sample holds one count of this clone. The chain combines TRBV25-1 with TRBJ1-3, with 8 bases aligning to TRBD1. Germline CDR1 MGHDK, CDR2 SYGVNS. This CDR3 has 16 residues. Unmatched junction bases numbered 9, after V lost 4 bases and J lost 4 bases. CDR3 coding DNA: TGTGCCAGCAGTGCCCTCGGACAGGGACTGGGAAACACCATATATTTT. Amino acids: CASSALGQGLGNTIYF.

The gene calls are TRBV2 and TRBJ1-2, with TRBD1 identical over 10 bases. CDR1 SNHLY and CDR2 FYNNEI come from the germline V gene. The CDR3 has 14 amino acids. With V trimmed by 11 bases and J by 4 bases, 10 bases remained unmatched. CDR3 bases: TGTGCCGGTAGACAGGGGGCGCTTAGCTATGGCTACACCTTC. Translation gives CAGRQGALSYGYTF.

This clone was seen a single time. The chain is built from TRBV6-1 and TRBJ1-5; D unresolved. Germline V gene lookup returns CDR1 MNHNS and CDR2 SASEGT. The CDR3 covers 14 residues. V dropped 1 base and J dropped 4 bases, with 8 bases sitting between them. DNA for the CDR3: TGTGCCAGCAGTGAAGGCGAAGAGAATCAGCCCCAGCATTTT. Amino acid sequence: CASSEGEENQPQHF.

This clone has more than one count but fewer than ten. The rearrangement joins TRBV4-1 to TRBJ1-4, with a weak D call TRBD1 (5 bases). This CDR3 has 16 residues. V shed 2 bases and J shed 4 bases, with 14 bases lying between them. Germline V gene data show CDR1 as MGHRA and CDR2 as YSYEKL. CDR3: CASSQLPTAGNEKLFF. The CDR3 DNA sequence: TGCGCCAGCAGCCAACTCCCGACAGCGGGTAATGAAAAACTGTTTTTT.

J is TRBJ1-1 and V is TRBV2; maybe TRBD1 (5 bases). Trimming stripped 8 bases from V and 4 bases from J, with 20 bases between. Germline CDR1 and CDR2: SNHLY and FYNNEI. The CDR3 totals 15 residues. CDR3 in DNA: TGTGCCAGCTTTGAAGGTCCAGGGCCGCGCACTGAAGCTTTCTTT. It translates to CASFEGPGPRTEAFF.

Comments on this clone: Because the CDR3's place on the DNA is in doubt, the DNA is left out and the CDR3 is given as listed by TCRdb. The rearrangement uses TRBV19 and TRBJ2-7; the D call in the table, TRBD1, was not verified against the DNA. Germline CDR1 LNHDA, CDR2 SQIVND (reference sequence). The CDR3 length is 13 residues, termini included. The CDR3 sequence: CASSPVGQGTRFF.

V usage is TRBV9 and J usage is TRBJ1-4; no definite D call. The CDR3 runs to 13 residues. Between the trimmed V and J ends, which lost 0 bases and 9 bases, there was a span of 9 bases. Germline loops: CDR1 SGDLS, CDR2 YYNGEE. The CDR3: CASSVGDEQKLFF. The CDR3 DNA is TGTGCCAGCAGCGTAGGTGATGAGCAAAAACTGTTTTTT.

V and J are TRBV30 and TRBJ2-3; TRBD2 is a possible D gene (6 bases). The CDR3 covers 15 residues. Trimming took 5 bases from V and 4 from J, leaving 19 bases between them. CDR1 is GTSNPN, CDR2 SVGIG, per germline (reference sequence). CDR3 nucleotide sequence: TGTGCCTGGGGCGGGGCCGCCGGTCACGCAGATACGCAGTATTTT. It codes for CAWGGAAGHADTQYF.

The chain recombines TRBV7-9 with TRBJ2-7; the D gene is possibly TRBD1 (6 bases). V lost 1 base and J lost 2, with 12 bases in between. Germline V gene data show CDR1 as SEHNR and CDR2 as FQNEAQ (reference sequence). CDR3 length: 15 amino acids. As DNA, the CDR3 is TGTGCCAGCAGCTTAGAAACGGGACAAGCCTACGAGCAGTACTTC. It codes for CASSLETGQAYEQYF.

This chain's CDR3 is CASSQGSAVDTQYF. The CDR3 DNA reads TGTGCCAGCAGCCAAGGGTCAGCGGTAGATACGCAGTATTTT. The chain carries TRBV14 and TRBJ2-3, with D tentatively TRBD2 (5 bases). Trimming removed 1 base from V and 5 bases from J, with 10 bases in between. CDR3 length equals 14 residues. Germline V lookup: CDR1 SGHDN, CDR2 FVKESK.

The chain couples TRBV27 to TRBJ1-6; D is unresolved. Between the trimmed V and J ends, which lost 0 bases and 0 bases, there was a span of 9 bases. CDR3 length: 17 residues. CDR1 and CDR2 (germline): MNHEY, SMNVEV (reference sequence). The DNA for the CDR3 is TGTGCCAGCAGTTTATCGTACGCGAGCTCCTATAATTCACCCCTCCACTTT. This codes for CASSLSYASSYNSPLHF.

The chain recombines TRBV28 with TRBJ1-5; D call uncertain. The CDR3 has 16 amino acids. The V gene's germline CDR1 is MDHEN and CDR2 SYDVKM. The V end lost 2 bases, the J end lost 3 bases, and 14 bases lay between the germline ends. Written as DNA, the CDR3 is TGTGCCAGCAGTTTAGCGAGGTTCAGTGTCAATCAGCCCCAGCATTTT. Protein: CASSLARFSVNQPQHF.

In its sample, this clone was seen a few times. The V call is TRBV7-2, the J call TRBJ1-2; D ambiguous. Germline V gene data show CDR1 as SGHTA and CDR2 as FQGNSA. V lost 5 bases and J lost 7, with 23 bases in between. This CDR3 is 16 amino acids long. CDR3 bases: TGTGCCAGCAGCCCTGGCGGTGGCAGAAGGTTTAGTGGCTACACCTTC. It codes for CASSPGGGRRFSGYTF.

This chain links TRBV9 with TRBJ2-3; the D call may be TRBD1 or TRBD2 (5 bases each). The CDR3 has 12 amino acids. The germline gives CDR1 SGDLS, CDR2 YYNGEE. Trimming took off 7 bases at V and 2 bases at J, with 8 bases between the two ends. DNA for the CDR3: TGTGCCAGCGAGGGGACCACAGATACGCAGTATTTT. This sequence encodes CASEGTTDTQYF.

The chain combines TRBV1 with TRBJ2-1; no DNA check was done on the table's D call, TRBD2. TRBV1 is recorded as a pseudogene. CDR3 length: 13 residues. CDR3 sequence: CTSSPINLEEQFF. The CDR3 nucleotides read TGCACCAGCAGTCCTATTAATCTCGAAGAGCAGTTCTTC.

This chain links TRBV6-5 with TRBJ1-2, with D possibly TRBD1 on 5 matching bases. V shed 0 bases and J shed 5 bases, with 16 bases lying between them. This CDR3 contains 16 residues. Per the germline V gene, CDR1 is MNHEY and CDR2 is SVGAGI. The CDR3 nucleotides are TGTGCCAGCAGTTACTCCGGAGGGGCAGTTCGTTATGGCTACACCTTC. It translates to CASSYSGGAVRYGYTF.

This clone has more than one count but fewer than ten. The chain employs TRBV6-6 and TRBJ1-1; no reliable D call. Per the germline V gene, CDR1 is MNHNY and CDR2 is SVGAGI (reference sequence). V was trimmed by 5 bases and J by 9 bases, leaving 19 bases between them. CDR3 length: 14 residues. CDR3 loop: CASSLSGSVTQAFF. The CDR3 region has the DNA TGTGCCAGCAGTCTATCTGGGTCTGTAACGCAAGCTTTCTTT.

V gene TRBV7-9 combines with J gene TRBJ2-5; D is unclear. The CDR3 runs to 14 residues. Trimming stripped 5 bases from V and 0 bases from J, with 10 bases between. CDR1 is SEHNR and CDR2 is FQNEAQ in the germline V gene (reference sequence). CDR3 bases: TGTGCCAGCAGCCCTCTCGTCTACCAAGAGACCCAGTACTTC. It specifies CASSPLVYQETQYF.

The chain is built from TRBV19 and TRBJ1-2; D may be TRBD1 (5 bases). Germline V lookup: CDR1 LNHDA, CDR2 SQIVND (reference sequence). Trimming cost V 7 bases and J 4 bases, with 10 bases left between them. This CDR3 is built from 12 residues. CDR3 loop: CASTRGSYGYTF. In nucleotides, the CDR3 is TGTGCCAGTACAAGGGGAAGCTATGGCTACACCTTC.

This chain uses TRBV28 with TRBJ1-3; perhaps TRBD1 as D (6 bases). V was trimmed by 2 bases and J by 6 bases, leaving 11 bases between them. This CDR3 spans 14 amino acids. The germline V gene encodes CDR1 MDHEN and CDR2 SYDVKM. CDR3: CASSLTGQPNTIYF. CDR3 DNA sequence: TGTGCCAGCAGTTTAACGGGACAACCAAACACCATATATTTT.

V is TRBV6-5 and J is TRBJ2-3; 9 positions match TRBD2. Trimming at V came to 2 bases and at J to 6 bases, leaving 6 bases not matched to a gene. Germline lookup yields CDR1 MNHEY and CDR2 SVGAGI. The CDR3 has 15 amino acids. The CDR3 region is CASSYGIAGVDTQYF. CDR3 DNA: TGTGCCAGCAGTTACGGTATAGCGGGAGTCGATACGCAGTATTTT.